The text below deals with one TCR beta chain. Its antigen is currently unknown. Looked up from germline, CDR1 is SGHNT and CDR2 is YYREEE (reference sequence). The CDR3 runs to 18 residues. V was trimmed by 2 bases and J by 1 base, leaving 18 bases between them. The data originate from a study of shared clonotypes between healthy human individuals. Genomic DNA of each subset was evenly split across several immunoSEQ plates. In the original analysis: Filtering differed for immunoSEQ, which gave only junction sequences without quality scores. TCRdb keeps only in-frame clones here, not all; method: immunoSEQ multiplex PCR. V, J and clone size are taken as reported in that table, and D and trimming were inferred from the DNA itself. The repertoire holds about 980,000 clones, with about 80% as singletons. Donors included only healthy HIV-negative adults lacking recent acute infections or vaccinations. Study findings and constraints: Blood alone was sampled, and tissue repertoires likely differ.

The sequenced sample was memory CD4+ T cells sorted from blood. Sample subset: CD45RA-negative fraction. V gene TRBV5-4 combines with J gene TRBJ2-2; no firm D call. The sequence was collected from a man in his late teens or twenties in good health. The CDR3 loop reads CASSFLRASLGNTGELFF. The CDR3 DNA follows: TGTGCCAGCAGCTTTCTACGGGCCTCCCTAGGGAACACCGGGGAGCTGTTTTTT. The whole variable domain, filled in from reference TRBV5-4 and TRBJ2-2, reads ETGVTQSPTHLIKTRGQQVTLRCSSQSGHNTVSWYQQALGQGPQFIFQYYREEENGRGNFPPRFSGLQFPNYSSELNVNALELDDSALYLCASSFLRASLGNTGELFFGEGSRLTVL.